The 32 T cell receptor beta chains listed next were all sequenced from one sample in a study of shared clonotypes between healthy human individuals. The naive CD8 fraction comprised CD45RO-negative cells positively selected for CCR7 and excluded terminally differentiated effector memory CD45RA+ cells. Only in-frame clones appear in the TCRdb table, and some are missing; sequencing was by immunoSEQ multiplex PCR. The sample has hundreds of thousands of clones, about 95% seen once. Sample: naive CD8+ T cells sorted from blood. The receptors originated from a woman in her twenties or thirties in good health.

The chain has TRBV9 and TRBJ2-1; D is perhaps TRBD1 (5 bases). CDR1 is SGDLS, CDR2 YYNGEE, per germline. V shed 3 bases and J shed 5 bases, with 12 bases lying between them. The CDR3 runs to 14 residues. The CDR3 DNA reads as TGTGCCAGCAGCGCGCATGGGGCAGACAATGAGCAGTTCTTC. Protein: CASSAHGADNEQFF.

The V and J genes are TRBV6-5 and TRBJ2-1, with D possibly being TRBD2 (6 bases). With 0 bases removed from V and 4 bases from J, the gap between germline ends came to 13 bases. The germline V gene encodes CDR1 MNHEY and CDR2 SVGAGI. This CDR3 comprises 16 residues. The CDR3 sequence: CASSYSSGEGYNEQFF. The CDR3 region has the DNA TGTGCCAGCAGTTACTCGTCGGGAGAAGGATACAATGAGCAGTTCTTC.

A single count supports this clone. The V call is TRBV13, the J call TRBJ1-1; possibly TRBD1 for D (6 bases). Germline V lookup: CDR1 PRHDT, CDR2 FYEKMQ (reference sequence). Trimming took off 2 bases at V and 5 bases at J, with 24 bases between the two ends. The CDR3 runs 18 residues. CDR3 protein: CASSLLSLMGAEGTEAFF. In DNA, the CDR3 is TGTGCCAGCAGCTTATTATCTTTGATGGGGGCTGAGGGGACTGAAGCTTTCTTT.

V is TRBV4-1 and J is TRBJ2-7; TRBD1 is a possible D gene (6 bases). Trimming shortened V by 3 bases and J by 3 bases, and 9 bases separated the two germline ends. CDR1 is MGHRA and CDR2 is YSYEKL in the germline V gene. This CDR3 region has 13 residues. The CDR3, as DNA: TGCGCCAGCAGCCACGGACAGCACTACGAGCAGTACTTC. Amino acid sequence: CASSHGQHYEQYF.

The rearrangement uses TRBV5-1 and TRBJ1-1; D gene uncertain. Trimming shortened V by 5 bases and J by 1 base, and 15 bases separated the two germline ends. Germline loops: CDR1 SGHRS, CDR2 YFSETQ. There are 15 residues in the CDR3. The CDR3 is CASSFGWGTNTEAFF. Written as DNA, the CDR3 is TGCGCCAGCAGTTTTGGTTGGGGAACGAACACTGAAGCTTTCTTT.

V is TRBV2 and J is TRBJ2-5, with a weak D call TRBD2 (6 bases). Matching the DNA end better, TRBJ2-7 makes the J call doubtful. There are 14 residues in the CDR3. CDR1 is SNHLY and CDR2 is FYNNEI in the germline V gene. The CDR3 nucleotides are TGTGCCAGCAGTGAAGGACTAGTGCGGTTCGAGCAGTACTTC. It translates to CASSEGLVRFEQYF.

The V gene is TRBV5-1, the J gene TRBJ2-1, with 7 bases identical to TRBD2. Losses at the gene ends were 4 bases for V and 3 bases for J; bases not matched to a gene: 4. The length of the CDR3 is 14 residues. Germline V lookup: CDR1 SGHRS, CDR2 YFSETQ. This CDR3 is CASSHGDYYNEQFF. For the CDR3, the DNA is TGCGCCAGCAGCCATGGGGACTACTACAATGAGCAGTTCTTC.

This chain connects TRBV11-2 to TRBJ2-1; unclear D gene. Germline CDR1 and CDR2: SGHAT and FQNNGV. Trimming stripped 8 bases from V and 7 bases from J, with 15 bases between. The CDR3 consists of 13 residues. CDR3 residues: CASGTPFNNEQFF. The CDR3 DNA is TGTGCCAGCGGTACCCCGTTTAATAATGAGCAGTTCTTC.

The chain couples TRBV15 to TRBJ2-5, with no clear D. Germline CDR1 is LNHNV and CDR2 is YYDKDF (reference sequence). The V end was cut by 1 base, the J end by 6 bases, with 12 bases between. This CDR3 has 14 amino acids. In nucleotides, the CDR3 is TGTGCCACCAGCAGAGCGCGCACCAAGAAGACCCAGTACTTC. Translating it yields CATSRARTKKTQYF.

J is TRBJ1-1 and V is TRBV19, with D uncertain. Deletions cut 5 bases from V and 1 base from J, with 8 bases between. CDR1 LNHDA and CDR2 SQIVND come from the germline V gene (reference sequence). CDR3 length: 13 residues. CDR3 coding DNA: TGTGCCAGTAGTCCCACGGGGAACACTGAAGCTTTCTTT. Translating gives CASSPTGNTEAFF. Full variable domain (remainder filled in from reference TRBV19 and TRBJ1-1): DGGITQSPKYLFRKEGQNVTLSCEQNLNHDAMYWYRQDPGQGLRLIYYSQIVNDFQKGDIAEGYSVSREKKESFPLTVTSAQKNPTAFYLCASSPTGNTEAFFGQGTRLTVV.

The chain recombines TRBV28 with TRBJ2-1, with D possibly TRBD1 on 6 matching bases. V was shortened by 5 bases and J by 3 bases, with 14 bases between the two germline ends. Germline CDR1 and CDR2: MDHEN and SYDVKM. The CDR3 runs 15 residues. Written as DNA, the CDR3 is TGTGCCAGCAGTAGTGGGGGCGAAAGCTACAATGAGCAGTTCTTC. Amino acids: CASSSGGESYNEQFF.

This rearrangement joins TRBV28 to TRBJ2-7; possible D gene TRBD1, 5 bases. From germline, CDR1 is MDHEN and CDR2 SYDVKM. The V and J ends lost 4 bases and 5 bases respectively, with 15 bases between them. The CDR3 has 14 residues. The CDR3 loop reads CASSYQGIFHEQYF. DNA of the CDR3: TGTGCCAGCAGTTATCAGGGAATCTTCCACGAGCAGTACTTC. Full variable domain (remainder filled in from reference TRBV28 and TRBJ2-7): DVKVTQSSRYLVKRTGEKVFLECVQDMDHENMFWYRQDPGLGLRLIYFSYDVKMKEKGDIPEGYSVSREKKERFSLILESASTNQTSMYLCASSYQGIFHEQYFGPGTRLTVT.

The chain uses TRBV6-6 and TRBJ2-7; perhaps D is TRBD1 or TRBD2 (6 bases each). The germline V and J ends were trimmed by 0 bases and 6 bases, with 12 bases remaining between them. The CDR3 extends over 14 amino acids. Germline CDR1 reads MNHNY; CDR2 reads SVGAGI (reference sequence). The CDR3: CASSYSGGPSEQYF. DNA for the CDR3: TGTGCCAGCAGTTACTCCGGGGGCCCCTCCGAGCAGTACTTC.

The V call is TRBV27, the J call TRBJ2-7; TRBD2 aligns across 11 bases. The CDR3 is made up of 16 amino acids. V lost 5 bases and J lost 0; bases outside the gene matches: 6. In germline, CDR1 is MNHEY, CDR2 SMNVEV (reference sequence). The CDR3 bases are TGTGCCAGCAGTATTCGACTAGCGGGGACCTCCTACGAGCAGTACTTC. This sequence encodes CASSIRLAGTSYEQYF.

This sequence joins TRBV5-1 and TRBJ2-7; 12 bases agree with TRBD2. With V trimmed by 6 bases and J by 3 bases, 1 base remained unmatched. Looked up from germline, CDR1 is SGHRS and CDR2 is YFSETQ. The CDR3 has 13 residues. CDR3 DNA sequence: TGCGCCAGCACGACTAGCGGGGGCTACGAGCAGTACTTC. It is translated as CASTTSGGYEQYF.

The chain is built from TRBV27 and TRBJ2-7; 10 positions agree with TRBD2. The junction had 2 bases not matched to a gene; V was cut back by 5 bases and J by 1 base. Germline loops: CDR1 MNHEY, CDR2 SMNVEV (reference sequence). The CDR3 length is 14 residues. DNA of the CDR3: TGTGCCAGCAGTGTACTAGCGGGGTCCTACGAGCAGTACTTC. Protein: CASSVLAGSYEQYF.

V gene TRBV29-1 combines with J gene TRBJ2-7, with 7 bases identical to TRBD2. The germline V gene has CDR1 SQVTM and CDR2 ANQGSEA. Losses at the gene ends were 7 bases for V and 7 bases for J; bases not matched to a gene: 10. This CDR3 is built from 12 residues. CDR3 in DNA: TGCAGCGCCTGGGAGGGACTCGGTGAGCAGTACTTC. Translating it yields CSAWEGLGEQYF.

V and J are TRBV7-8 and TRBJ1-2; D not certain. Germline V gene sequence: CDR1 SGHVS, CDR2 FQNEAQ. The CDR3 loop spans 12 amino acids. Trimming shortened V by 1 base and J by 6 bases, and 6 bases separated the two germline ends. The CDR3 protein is CASSLGPNGYTF. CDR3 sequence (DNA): TGTGCCAGCAGCTTAGGCCCTAATGGCTACACCTTC.

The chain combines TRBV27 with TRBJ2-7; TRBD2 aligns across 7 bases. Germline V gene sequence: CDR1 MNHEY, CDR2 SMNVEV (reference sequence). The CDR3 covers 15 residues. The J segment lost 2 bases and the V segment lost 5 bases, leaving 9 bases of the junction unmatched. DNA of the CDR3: TGTGCCAGCAGTCCCTCGCTGGGGGGGGCCTACGAGCAGTACTTC. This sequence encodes CASSPSLGGAYEQYF.

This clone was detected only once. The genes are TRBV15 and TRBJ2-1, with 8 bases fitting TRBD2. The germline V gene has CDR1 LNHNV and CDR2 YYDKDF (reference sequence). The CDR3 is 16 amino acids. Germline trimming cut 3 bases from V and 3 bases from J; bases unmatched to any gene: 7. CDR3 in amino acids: CATSSSREGYYNEQFF. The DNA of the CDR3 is TGTGCCACCAGCAGTAGTCGGGAGGGATACTACAATGAGCAGTTCTTC.

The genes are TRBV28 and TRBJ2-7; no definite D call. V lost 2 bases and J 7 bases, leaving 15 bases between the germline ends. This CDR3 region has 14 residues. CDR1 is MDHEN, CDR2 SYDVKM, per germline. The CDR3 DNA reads TGTGCCAGCAGTTTACTACGGATCTGGTGGGAGCAGTACTTC. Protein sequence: CASSLLRIWWEQYF.

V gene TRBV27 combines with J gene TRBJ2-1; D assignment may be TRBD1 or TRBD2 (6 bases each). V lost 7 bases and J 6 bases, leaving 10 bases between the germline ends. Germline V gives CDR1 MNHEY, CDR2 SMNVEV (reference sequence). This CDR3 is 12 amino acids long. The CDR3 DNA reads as TGTGCCAGCACCCCGGGGGCCAATGAGCAGTTCTTC. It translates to CASTPGANEQFF.

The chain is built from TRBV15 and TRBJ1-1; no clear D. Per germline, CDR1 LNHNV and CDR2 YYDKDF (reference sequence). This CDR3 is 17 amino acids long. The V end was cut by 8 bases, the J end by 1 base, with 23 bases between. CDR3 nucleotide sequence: TGTGCCACCTTTCCTTGGGAAGCTTCCTTTTCGAACACTGAAGCTTTCTTT. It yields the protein CATFPWEASFSNTEAFF.

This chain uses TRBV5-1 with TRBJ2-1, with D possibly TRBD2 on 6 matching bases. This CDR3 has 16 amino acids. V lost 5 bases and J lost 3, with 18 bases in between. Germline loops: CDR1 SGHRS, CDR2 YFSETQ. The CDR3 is CASRGAGTYNYNEQFF. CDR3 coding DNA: TGCGCCAGCAGAGGAGCCGGGACTTATAACTACAATGAGCAGTTCTTC.

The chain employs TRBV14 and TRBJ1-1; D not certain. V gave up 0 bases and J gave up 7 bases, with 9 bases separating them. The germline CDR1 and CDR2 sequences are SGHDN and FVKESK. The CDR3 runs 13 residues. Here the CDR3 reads CASSQERVREAFF. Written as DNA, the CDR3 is TGTGCCAGCAGCCAAGAAAGGGTACGTGAAGCTTTCTTT.

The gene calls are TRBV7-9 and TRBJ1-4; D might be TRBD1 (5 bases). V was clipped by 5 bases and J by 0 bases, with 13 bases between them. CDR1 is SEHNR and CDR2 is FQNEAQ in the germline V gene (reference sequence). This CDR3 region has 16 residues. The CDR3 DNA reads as TGTGCCAGCAGCCACCGGCGGGGCTCAACTAATGAAAAACTGTTTTTT. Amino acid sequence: CASSHRRGSTNEKLFF.

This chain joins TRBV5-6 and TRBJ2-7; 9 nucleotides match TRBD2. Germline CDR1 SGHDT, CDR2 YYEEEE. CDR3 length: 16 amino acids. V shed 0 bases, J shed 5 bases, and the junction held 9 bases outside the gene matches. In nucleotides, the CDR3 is TGTGCCAGCAGCTTGGCCCTAGCGGGACCCATCAACGAGCAGTACTTC. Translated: CASSLALAGPINEQYF.

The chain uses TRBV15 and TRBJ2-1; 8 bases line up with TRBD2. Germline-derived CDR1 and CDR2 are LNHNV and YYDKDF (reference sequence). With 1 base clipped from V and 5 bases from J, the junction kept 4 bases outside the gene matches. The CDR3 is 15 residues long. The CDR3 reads CATSRVSGNHNEQFF. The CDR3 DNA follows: TGTGCCACCAGCAGAGTTAGCGGGAATCACAATGAGCAGTTCTTC.

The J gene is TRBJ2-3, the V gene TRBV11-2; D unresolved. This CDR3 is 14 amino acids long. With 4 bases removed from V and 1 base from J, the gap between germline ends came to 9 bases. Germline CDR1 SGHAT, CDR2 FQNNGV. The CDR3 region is CASSSGWGTDTQYF. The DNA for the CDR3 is TGTGCCAGCAGCTCCGGGTGGGGCACAGATACGCAGTATTTT.

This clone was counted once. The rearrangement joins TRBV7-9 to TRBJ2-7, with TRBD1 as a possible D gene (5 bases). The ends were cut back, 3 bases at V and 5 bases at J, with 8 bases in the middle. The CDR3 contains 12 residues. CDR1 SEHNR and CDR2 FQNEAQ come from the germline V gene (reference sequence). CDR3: CASSFGANEQYF. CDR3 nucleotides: TGTGCCAGCAGCTTTGGGGCTAACGAGCAGTACTTC.

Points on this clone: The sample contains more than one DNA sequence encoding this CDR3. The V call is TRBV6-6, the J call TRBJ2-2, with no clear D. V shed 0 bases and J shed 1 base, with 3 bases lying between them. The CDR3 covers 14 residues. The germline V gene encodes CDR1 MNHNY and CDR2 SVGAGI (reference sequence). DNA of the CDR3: TGTGCCAGCAGTTACTCAGGGAACACCGGGGAGCTGTTTTTT. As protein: CASSYSGNTGELFF.

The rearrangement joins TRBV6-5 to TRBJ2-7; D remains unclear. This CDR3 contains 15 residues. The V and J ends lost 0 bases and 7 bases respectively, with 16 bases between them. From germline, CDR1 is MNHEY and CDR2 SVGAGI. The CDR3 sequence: CASSYSIDIREEQYF. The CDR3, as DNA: TGTGCCAGCAGTTACTCGATTGACATCCGAGAGGAGCAGTACTTC.